This entry lists 7 T cell receptor beta chains sequenced from one sample in a study of shared clonotypes between healthy human individuals. Sequencing used immunoSEQ multiplex PCR; TCRdb keeps in-frame clones, though not all of them. This table holds more than 2,000,000 clones, more than 85% found once. What was sequenced was naive CD4+ T cells from PBMCs. Subset given: CD45RA+ positively selected. The receptors shown here come from a man younger than 35 in good health. Some clones in this sample may be carry-over from other donors' samples.

V and J are TRBV13 and TRBJ2-4; tentative D call: TRBD2 (5 bases). The CDR3 has 17 amino acids. The V gene lost 5 bases and the J gene lost 1 base, with 18 bases spanning the gap. Germline V gives CDR1 PRHDT, CDR2 FYEKMQ (reference sequence). This CDR3 reads CASSSRRDSLAKNIQYF. CDR3 nucleotide sequence: TGTGCCAGCAGCAGTCGACGGGATAGCTTGGCCAAAAACATTCAGTACTTC.

The chain recombines TRBV27 with TRBJ2-7; 12 bases agree with TRBD2. Germline CDR1 is MNHEY and CDR2 is SMNVEV (reference sequence). The trim removed 3 bases at V and 0 bases at J, leaving 15 bases unmatched. The CDR3 is 20 residues long. The CDR3, as DNA: TGTGCCAGCAGTTTCGGGCGGACTAGCGGGACCGGCGAGCTCTCCTACGAGCAGTACTTC. Protein product: CASSFGRTSGTGELSYEQYF.

In its sample, this clone was seen once. The identical CDR3 is also encoded by other nucleotide sequences in the sample. The rearrangement uses TRBV6-1 and TRBJ2-2, with 7 bases lining up with TRBD1. With V trimmed by 6 bases and J by 1 base, 5 bases remained unmatched. Germline V CDR1 and CDR2: MNHNS, SASEGT. The CDR3 totals 15 residues. This CDR3 is CASRGDRGNTGELFF. CDR3 coding DNA: TGTGCCAGCAGGGGGGACAGAGGGAACACCGGGGAGCTGTTTTTT.

The chain employs TRBV28 and TRBJ1-2; D possibly corresponds to TRBD1 (6 bases). The V end lost 7 bases, the J end lost 5 bases, and 14 bases lay between the germline ends. Germline CDR1 MDHEN, CDR2 SYDVKM. There are 13 residues in the CDR3. The CDR3 DNA reads as TGTGCCAGCAACGACAGGATTTTTTATGGCTACACCTTC. Translation gives CASNDRIFYGYTF.

This chain connects TRBV9 to TRBJ2-1, with TRBD2 identical over 10 bases. CDR3 length: 16 amino acids. Germline CDR1 and CDR2: SGDLS and YYNGEE. Trimming removed 2 bases from V and 1 base from J; junction bases left unmatched: 3. CDR3 DNA sequence: TGTGCCAGCAGCGTTCTAGCGGGAGTTTCCTACAATGAGCAGTTCTTC. Its protein is CASSVLAGVSYNEQFF.

This clone was picked up one time. The chain recombines TRBV18 with TRBJ1-2, with TRBD1 as a possible D gene (6 bases). CDR1 and CDR2 from the germline V gene are KGHSH and LQKENI. The CDR3 length is 12 residues. The V end lost 5 bases, the J end lost 6 bases, and 10 bases lay between the germline ends. The CDR3 bases are TGTGCCAGCTCAGATTACAGGGATGGCTACACCTTC. It specifies CASSDYRDGYTF. The full variable domain, with the rest looked up from reference TRBV18 and TRBJ1-2, is NAGVMQNPRHLVRRRGQEARLRCSPMKGHSHVYWYRQLPEEGLKFMVYLQKENIIDESGMPKERFSAEFPKEGPSILRIQQVVRGDSAAYFCASSDYRDGYTFGSGTRLTVV.

This chain connects TRBV5-6 to TRBJ1-2, with D perhaps matching TRBD1 (6 bases). This CDR3 is 13 amino acids long. Trimming stripped 6 bases from V and 5 bases from J, with 14 bases between. CDR1 is SGHDT and CDR2 is YYEEEE in the germline V gene. The CDR3 reads CASNSGRGYGYTF. The DNA of the CDR3 is TGTGCCAGCAACTCGGGGAGGGGGTATGGCTACACCTTC.